The clone carrying this TCR beta chain was detected only once. Its antigen is unknown. 13 Jbeta primers and 60 Vbeta primers were used for the PCR. The data were produced by immunoSEQ multiplex PCR, yet TCRdb's version contains in-frame clones alone and is incomplete. Of roughly 120,000 clones in the sample, over 60% were seen once. The sample is drawn from a study of cytomegalovirus exposure and HLA in healthy donors. The study's findings and limits: Previous analysis showed most TCR beta V segments were productive about 87% or about 30% of the time.

Germline V gives CDR1 SGHRS, CDR2 YFSETQ. Trimming took off 0 bases at V and 3 bases at J, with 9 bases between the two ends. CDR3 length: 15 residues. This chain links TRBV5-1 with TRBJ1-4; D may be TRBD1 (5 bases). The source of this sequence is a woman aged 18-29 years in good health and CMV-seropositive. The sample consisted of PBMCs. The CDR3, as DNA: TGCGCCAGCAGCTTGGGTAGGGGCTCTAATGAAAAACTGTTTTTT. It yields the protein CASSLGRGSNEKLFF.